This passage covers 29 T cell receptor beta chains from one sample sequenced in a study of T cells in Graves' hyperthyroidism and ophthalmopathy. Authors of the study amplified TCR beta CDR3 regions from RNA transcripts. HTBI primers were the set used in a first-round RT-PCR of the TCR CDR3. TCRdb processed the multiplex PCR reads anew with MiXCR; each CDR3 protein has one entry. The table shows 550,000 to 600,000 distinct CDR3 sequences, with approximately 15% occurring only once. Material: blood. Source of these receptors: a woman aged 18-29 years with Graves' ophthalmopathy.

The V gene is TRBV7-9, the J gene TRBJ2-2; D may be TRBD2 (6 bases). Germline CDR1 and CDR2: SEHNR and FQNEAQ (reference sequence). Trimming stripped 1 base from V and 6 bases from J, with 12 bases between. The CDR3 loop spans 15 amino acids. CDR3 protein: CASSLGRDGAGELFF. DNA of the CDR3: TGTGCCAGCAGCTTAGGGAGGGACGGCGCCGGGGAGCTGTTTTTT.

V is TRBV29-1 and J is TRBJ2-7, with 9 bases identical to TRBD1. This CDR3 is 16 amino acids long. J gave up 1 base and V 5 bases, and 12 bases lay outside the gene matches. Germline V gives CDR1 SQVTM, CDR2 ANQGSEA. The CDR3 bases are TGCAGCGTTCATTTTACAGGGGGCCTCAGTTCCTACGAGCAGTACTTC. It translates to CSVHFTGGLSSYEQYF.

This clonotype was recorded at least ten times. This sequence joins TRBV19 and TRBJ1-1; D gene unclear. Germline loops: CDR1 LNHDA, CDR2 SQIVND (reference sequence). There are 14 residues in the CDR3. The V gene lost 6 bases and the J gene lost 0 bases, with 11 bases spanning the gap. CDR3 residues: CASSIGSMNTEAFF. Written as DNA, the CDR3 is TGTGCCAGTAGCATCGGGTCCATGAACACTGAAGCTTTCTTT.

This clonotype was seen ten or more times. The rearrangement joins TRBV4-2 to TRBJ2-7, with 10 bases matching TRBD2. Trimming removed 4 bases from V and 3 bases from J; junction bases left unmatched: 9. Looked up from germline, CDR1 is LGHNA and CDR2 is YNFKEQ. CDR3 length: 16 residues. CDR3 sequence reads: CASSLQGSGRDYEQYF. CDR3 nucleotide sequence: TGTGCCAGCAGCCTCCAAGGGAGCGGGAGGGACTACGAGCAGTACTTC.

This clonotype was picked up many times. V and J are TRBV7-2 and TRBJ2-3; 8 nucleotides align to TRBD2. There are 15 residues in the CDR3. Germline CDR1 is SGHTA and CDR2 is FQGNSA. The V gene end was trimmed by 3 bases and the J gene end by 2 bases; junction bases not matched to a gene: 4. CDR3: CASSLQAGDTDTQYF. The CDR3 bases are TGTGCCAGCAGCTTGCAAGCGGGAGACACAGATACGCAGTATTTT.

There are many counts of this clonotype. The V gene is TRBV20-1, the J gene TRBJ2-1; TRBD2 agrees at 9 bases. Germline CDR1 is DFQATT and CDR2 is SNEGSKA (reference sequence). Germline trimming cut 1 base from V and 3 bases from J; bases unmatched to any gene: 4. The CDR3 has 15 residues. As DNA, the CDR3 is TGCAGTGCTAGAGTGCGGGAGGGCCGCTACAATGAGCAGTTCTTC. Residues: CSARVREGRYNEQFF.

The gene calls are TRBV20-1 and TRBJ2-7, with D perhaps matching TRBD2 (5 bases). The CDR3 has 14 residues. V was cut by 6 bases and J by 4 bases, with 19 bases left in between. The germline CDR1 and CDR2 sequences are DFQATT and SNEGSKA (reference sequence). The CDR3, as DNA: TGCAGTGCCGTTGACGGGGTCAAGCTGTACGAGCAGTACTTC. Translated: CSAVDGVKLYEQYF.

The genes are TRBV20-1 and TRBJ1-4, with D tentatively TRBD1 (6 bases). CDR1 and CDR2 from the germline V gene are DFQATT and SNEGSKA (reference sequence). Trimming removed 5 bases at V and 4 bases at J, with 14 bases between. The CDR3 covers 14 residues. CDR3 residues: CSASETGGNEKLFF. CDR3 nucleotide sequence: TGCAGTGCTTCGGAGACAGGCGGTAATGAAAAACTGTTTTTT.

This clonotype has ten or more counts. The chain joins TRBV20-1 to TRBJ2-7, with D perhaps TRBD2 (6 bases). The CDR3 consists of 13 residues. CDR1 and CDR2 from the germline V gene are DFQATT and SNEGSKA (reference sequence). V was clipped by 3 bases and J by 2 bases, with 11 bases between them. The CDR3 DNA reads TGCAGTGCTAGGGGGACTGACCCCTACGAGCAGTACTTC. It specifies CSARGTDPYEQYF.

This clonotype was observed at least ten times. The chain carries TRBV28 and TRBJ2-3; no clear D gene. Between the trimmed V and J ends, which lost 2 bases and 7 bases, there was a span of 10 bases. CDR3 length equals 13 residues. The germline V gene encodes CDR1 MDHEN and CDR2 SYDVKM. CDR3 region: CASSLKTLYTQYF. DNA for the CDR3: TGTGCCAGCAGTTTAAAGACACTGTATACGCAGTATTTT. Together with reference TRBV28 and TRBJ2-3, the CDR3 gives the full variable domain: DVKVTQSSRYLVKRTGEKVFLECVQDMDHENMFWYRQDPGLGLRLIYFSYDVKMKEKGDIPEGYSVSREKKERFSLILESASTNQTSMYLCASSLKTLYTQYFGPGTRLTVL.

This clonotype turned up a few times. V is TRBV27 and J is TRBJ2-1, with 9 bases that match TRBD2. The V gene end was trimmed by 4 bases and the J gene end by 7 bases; junction bases not matched to a gene: 17. CDR1 and CDR2 (germline): MNHEY, SMNVEV (reference sequence). The CDR3 runs to 18 residues. The CDR3 sequence: CASSSLGGGGRAENEQFF. DNA for the CDR3: TGTGCCAGCAGTTCACTGGGAGGCGGCGGGAGGGCGGAGAATGAGCAGTTCTTC.

This clonotype was observed at least ten times. The V and J genes are TRBV6-2 or TRBV6-3 and TRBJ2-2, with TRBD2 matching 9 bases. Per germline, CDR1 MNHEY and CDR2 SVGEGT. CDR3 length: 17 residues. With 3 bases clipped from V and 7 bases from J, the junction kept 12 bases outside the gene matches. The CDR3 nucleotides read TGTGCCAGCAGTTATACGGCTGCGGGAGGGCCATTCGGGGAGCTGTTTTTT. Its translation: CASSYTAAGGPFGELFF.

This clonotype has at least ten counts. The chain recombines TRBV7-2 with TRBJ1-5; D not certain. Per the germline V gene, CDR1 is SGHTA and CDR2 is FQGNSA. This CDR3 has 16 amino acids. V dropped 4 bases and J dropped 0 bases, with 13 bases sitting between them. This CDR3 reads CASSWMAPDSNQPQHF. The CDR3 DNA follows: TGTGCCAGCAGCTGGATGGCTCCCGATAGCAATCAGCCCCAGCATTTT.

This clonotype was seen repeatedly, ten times or more. This chain connects TRBV28 to TRBJ2-1; perhaps TRBD1 as D (5 bases). V lost 6 bases to trimming and J lost 4 bases, with 13 bases between them. Germline CDR1 MDHEN, CDR2 SYDVKM. This CDR3 region has 14 residues. CDR3 DNA sequence: TGTGCCAGCAGAGGGGTCTATGATTACAATGAGCAGTTCTTC. Protein product: CASRGVYDYNEQFF.

This clonotype was seen repeatedly, ten times or more. J is TRBJ2-7 and V is TRBV10-2; TRBD2 agrees at 7 bases. V lost 5 bases to trimming and J lost 3 bases; unmatched junction nucleotides: 13. Germline V gene data show CDR1 as WSHSY and CDR2 as SAAADI. This CDR3 is 16 amino acids long. For the CDR3, the DNA is TGCGCCAGCAGTCGAATATCGCTAGCGGCGAACTACGAGCAGTACTTC. Its translation: CASSRISLAANYEQYF.

V and J are TRBV6-6 and TRBJ2-7; a possible D gene is TRBD1 (5 bases). The germline V gene encodes CDR1 MNHNY and CDR2 SVGAGI (reference sequence). This CDR3 comprises 17 residues. Between the trimmed V and J ends, which lost 0 bases and 2 bases, there was a span of 17 bases. Written as DNA, the CDR3 is TGTGCCAGCAGTTACTCGGCATTAGGGGCGGATGCCTACGAGCAGTACTTC. Its protein is CASSYSALGADAYEQYF.

The chain has TRBV11-3 and TRBJ2-2, with 8 bases aligning to TRBD2. V lost 5 bases and J lost 4; bases outside the gene matches: 6. This CDR3 has 15 amino acids. Germline V gene lookup returns CDR1 SGHNT and CDR2 YENEEA. CDR3 in DNA: TGTGCCAGCAGCACCTACGGGACTAGCACCGGGGAGCTGTTTTTT. Residues: CASSTYGTSTGELFF. Combining the CDR3 with reference TRBV11-3 and TRBJ2-2 gives the whole variable domain EAGVVQSPRYKIIEKKQPVAFWCNPISGHNTLYWYLQNLGQGPELLIRYENEEAVDDSQLPKDRFSAERLKGVDSTLKIQPAELGDSAVYLCASSTYGTSTGELFFGEGSRLTVL.

In this sample, this clonotype turned up many times. The chain links TRBV27 to TRBJ2-7; no reliable D call. The CDR3 consists of 16 residues. Per germline, CDR1 MNHEY and CDR2 SMNVEV (reference sequence). Trimming took 2 bases from V and 0 from J, leaving 14 bases between them. The CDR3 bases are TGTGCCAGCAGTTTAAGAGTGACTTCGCCCTCCTACGAGCAGTACTTC. Translation: CASSLRVTSPSYEQYF.

The table lists this clonotype with many counts. This sequence joins TRBV20-1 and TRBJ2-5; D is perhaps TRBD2 (6 bases). V lost 0 bases to trimming and J lost 1 base, with 15 bases between them. CDR3 length equals 16 residues. In germline, CDR1 is DFQATT, CDR2 SNEGSKA (reference sequence). The CDR3 nucleotides read TGCAGTGCTAGAGATCTTGGCCTAGCGCTCCAAGAGACCCAGTACTTC. Protein product: CSARDLGLALQETQYF.

This clonotype was found many times. The chain is built from TRBV11-2 and TRBJ2-7; no reliable D call. Trimming left V 4 bases short and J 3 bases short, with 22 bases between. Germline V lookup: CDR1 SGHAT, CDR2 FQNNGV. The CDR3 length is 17 residues. The CDR3 reads CASSSVRASSTRYEQYF. CDR3 bases: TGTGCCAGCAGCTCCGTTAGGGCTTCTTCAACCCGCTACGAGCAGTACTTC.

This clonotype came up many times. The CDR3 coding sequence is TGTGCCACCAATAGCGGGAGCCCTACCTACAATGAGCAGTTCTTC. It encodes CATNSGSPTYNEQFF. The chain uses TRBV27 and TRBJ2-1; 9 positions agree with TRBD2. The junction had 9 bases not matched to a gene; V was cut back by 10 bases and J by 2 bases. The CDR3 is made up of 15 amino acids. Germline V CDR1 and CDR2: MNHEY, SMNVEV (reference sequence).

This clonotype was counted only a few times. The genes are TRBV6-6 and TRBJ2-2; 7 nucleotides match TRBD1. This CDR3 spans 16 amino acids. Germline CDR1 and CDR2: MNHNY and SVGAGI (reference sequence). V shed 2 bases and J 4 bases; nucleotides not matched to a gene: 7. The CDR3 spells CASSYLGDRVTGELFF. DNA of the CDR3: TGTGCCAGCAGTTACCTTGGGGACAGAGTCACCGGGGAGCTGTTTTTT.

This clonotype was seen ten or more times. V is TRBV27 and J is TRBJ1-5, with 8 bases fitting TRBD1. Germline CDR1 and CDR2: MNHEY and SMNVEV (reference sequence). The CDR3 runs to 19 residues. Losses at the gene ends were 4 bases for V and 6 bases for J; bases not matched to a gene: 20. The CDR3 nucleotides read TGTGCCAGCAGTTCGTTGACAGGGGCGAAGGCCCCTATCCGTCAGCCCCAGCATTTT. It translates to CASSSLTGAKAPIRQPQHF.

This clonotype was picked up a small number of times. This chain connects TRBV20-1 to TRBJ2-5; 13 bases agree with TRBD2. From germline, CDR1 is DFQATT and CDR2 SNEGSKA (reference sequence). The CDR3 runs 19 residues. The V segment lost 0 bases and the J segment 5 bases; nucleotides outside the gene matches: 15. CDR3 sequence (DNA): TGCAGTGCTAGAGAAGGACTAGCGGGGGCGAGAGGTATGGGGGAGACCCAGTACTTC. Translated: CSAREGLAGARGMGETQYF.

Many counts were recorded for this clonotype. The J gene is TRBJ2-7, the V gene TRBV18; D not resolved. Germline CDR1 is KGHSH and CDR2 is LQKENI. CDR3 length: 12 amino acids. The germline V and J ends were trimmed by 1 base and 4 bases, with 5 bases remaining between them. CDR3 nucleotide sequence: TGTGCCAGCTCACCACATATTTACGAGCAGTACTTC. This codes for CASSPHIYEQYF.

The CDR3 sequence: CASSQENRVQETQYF. In DNA, the CDR3 is TGCGCCAGCAGCCAAGAAAACAGGGTCCAAGAGACCCAGTACTTC. The chain links TRBV4-3 to TRBJ2-5; maybe TRBD1 (6 bases). The germline CDR1 and CDR2 sequences are LGHNA and YSLEER. Trimming left V 0 bases short and J 1 base short, with 9 bases between. The CDR3 is 15 amino acids.

This clonotype was detected ten times or more. The rearrangement links TRBV12-3 or TRBV12-4 to TRBJ1-1; D uncertain. Deletions cut 1 base from V and 1 base from J, with 4 bases between. The CDR3 is 13 amino acids. CDR3 region: CASSLGPNTEAFF. Here the CDR3 DNA reads TGTGCCAGCAGTTTAGGGCCGAACACTGAAGCTTTCTTT.

This clonotype was observed many times. The rearrangement joins TRBV12-3 or TRBV12-4 to TRBJ2-7, with TRBD2 matching 7 bases. This CDR3 region has 15 residues. Unmatched junction bases numbered 9, after V lost 3 bases and J lost 4 bases. This CDR3 is CASSFERDEIYEQYF. In DNA, the CDR3 is TGTGCCAGCAGTTTTGAGCGGGACGAGATTTACGAGCAGTACTTC.

This clonotype was observed at least ten times. The chain uses TRBV7-2 and TRBJ1-2; TRBD1 matches 8 bases. With V trimmed by 5 bases and J by 5 bases, 13 bases remained unmatched. The germline V gene has CDR1 SGHTA and CDR2 FQGNSA. The CDR3 spans 16 residues. The CDR3: CASSPPKAGGGYGYTF. The CDR3 nucleotides read TGTGCCAGCAGCCCGCCGAAGGCAGGGGGCGGATATGGCTACACCTTC.